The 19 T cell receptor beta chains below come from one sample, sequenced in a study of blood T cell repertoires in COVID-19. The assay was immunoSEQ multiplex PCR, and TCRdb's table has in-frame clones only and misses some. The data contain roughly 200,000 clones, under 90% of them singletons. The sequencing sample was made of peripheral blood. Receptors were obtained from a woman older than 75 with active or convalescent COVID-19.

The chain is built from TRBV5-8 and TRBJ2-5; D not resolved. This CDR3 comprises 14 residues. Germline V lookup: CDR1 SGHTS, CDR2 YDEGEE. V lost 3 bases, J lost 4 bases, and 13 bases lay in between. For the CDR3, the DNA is TGTGCCAGCAGCTCTAGAAACGGCGTAGAGACCCAGTACTTC. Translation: CASSSRNGVETQYF.

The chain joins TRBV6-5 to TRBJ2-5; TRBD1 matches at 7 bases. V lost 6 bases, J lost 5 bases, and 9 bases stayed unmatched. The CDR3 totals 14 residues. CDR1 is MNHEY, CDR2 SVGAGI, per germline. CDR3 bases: TGTGCCAGCAGGTCCCCGTCGACAGGGGAGACCCAGTACTTC. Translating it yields CASRSPSTGETQYF.

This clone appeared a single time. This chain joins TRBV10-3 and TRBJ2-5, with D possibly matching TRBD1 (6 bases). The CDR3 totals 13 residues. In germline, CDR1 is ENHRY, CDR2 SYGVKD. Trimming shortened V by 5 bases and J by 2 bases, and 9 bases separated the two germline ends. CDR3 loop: CAISTGKQETQYF. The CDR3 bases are TGTGCCATCAGTACAGGGAAACAAGAGACCCAGTACTTC.

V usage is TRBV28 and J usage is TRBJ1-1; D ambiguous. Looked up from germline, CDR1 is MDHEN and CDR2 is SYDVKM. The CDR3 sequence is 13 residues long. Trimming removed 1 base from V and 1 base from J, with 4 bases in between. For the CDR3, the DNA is TGTGCCAGCAGTTTATCCCAGAACACTGAAGCTTTCTTT. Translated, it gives CASSLSQNTEAFF.

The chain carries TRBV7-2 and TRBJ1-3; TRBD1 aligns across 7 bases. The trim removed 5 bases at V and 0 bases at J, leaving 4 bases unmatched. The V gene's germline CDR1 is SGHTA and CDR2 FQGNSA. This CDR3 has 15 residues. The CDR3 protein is CASSPQGTSGNTIYF. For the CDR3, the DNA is TGTGCCAGCAGCCCACAGGGGACCTCTGGAAACACCATATATTTT.

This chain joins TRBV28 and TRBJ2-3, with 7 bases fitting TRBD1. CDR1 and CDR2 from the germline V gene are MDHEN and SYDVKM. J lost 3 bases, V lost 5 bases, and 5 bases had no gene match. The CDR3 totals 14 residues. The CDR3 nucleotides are TGTGCCAGCAGTCTAACAGGGGAAACAGATACGCAGTATTTT. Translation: CASSLTGETDTQYF.

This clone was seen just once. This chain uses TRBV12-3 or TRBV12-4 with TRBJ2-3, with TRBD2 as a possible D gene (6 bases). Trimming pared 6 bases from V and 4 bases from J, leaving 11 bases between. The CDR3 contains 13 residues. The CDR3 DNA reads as TGTGCCAGCAGCCGGGACTCCTCAGATACGCAGTATTTT. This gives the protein CASSRDSSDTQYF.

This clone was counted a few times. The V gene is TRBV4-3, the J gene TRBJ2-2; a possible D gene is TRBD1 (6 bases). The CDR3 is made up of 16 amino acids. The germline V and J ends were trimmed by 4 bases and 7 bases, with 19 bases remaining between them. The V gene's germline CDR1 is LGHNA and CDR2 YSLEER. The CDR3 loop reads CASSPWTVQEHGELFF. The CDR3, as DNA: TGCGCCAGCAGCCCTTGGACAGTTCAGGAACACGGGGAGCTGTTTTTT.

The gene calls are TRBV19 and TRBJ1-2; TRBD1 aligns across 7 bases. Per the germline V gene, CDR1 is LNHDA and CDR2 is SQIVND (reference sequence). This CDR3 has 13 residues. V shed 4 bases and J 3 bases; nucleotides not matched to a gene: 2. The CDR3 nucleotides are TGTGCCAGTAGTAGGACAGGCGACTATGGCTACACCTTC. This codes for CASSRTGDYGYTF.

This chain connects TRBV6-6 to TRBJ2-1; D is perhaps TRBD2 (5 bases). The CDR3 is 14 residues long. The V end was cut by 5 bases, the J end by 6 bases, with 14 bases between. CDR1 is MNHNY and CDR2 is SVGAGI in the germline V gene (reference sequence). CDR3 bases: TGTGCCAGCAGTGCCCCCGGGGTACTCAATGAGCAGTTCTTC. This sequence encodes CASSAPGVLNEQFF.

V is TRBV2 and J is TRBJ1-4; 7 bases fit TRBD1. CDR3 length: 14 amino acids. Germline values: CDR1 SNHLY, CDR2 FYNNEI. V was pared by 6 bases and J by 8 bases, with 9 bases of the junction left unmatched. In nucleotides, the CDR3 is TGTGCCAGCAGGGGGACAGTCCTTGGGGAAAAACTGTTTTTT. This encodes CASRGTVLGEKLFF.

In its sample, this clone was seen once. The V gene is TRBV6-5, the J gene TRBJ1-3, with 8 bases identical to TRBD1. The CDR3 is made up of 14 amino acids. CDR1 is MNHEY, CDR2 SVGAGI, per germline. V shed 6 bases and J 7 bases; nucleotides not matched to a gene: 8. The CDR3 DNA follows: TGTGCCAGCAGGTCCACAGGGGGTCGGAACACCATATATTTT. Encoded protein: CASRSTGGRNTIYF.

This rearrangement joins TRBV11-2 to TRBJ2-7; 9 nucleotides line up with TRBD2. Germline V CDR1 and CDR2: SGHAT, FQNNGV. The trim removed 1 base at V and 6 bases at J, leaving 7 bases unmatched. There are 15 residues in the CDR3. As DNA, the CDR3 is TGTGCCAGCAGCTTAGTTATTCCTAGCGGGATCGAGCAGTACTTC. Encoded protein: CASSLVIPSGIEQYF.

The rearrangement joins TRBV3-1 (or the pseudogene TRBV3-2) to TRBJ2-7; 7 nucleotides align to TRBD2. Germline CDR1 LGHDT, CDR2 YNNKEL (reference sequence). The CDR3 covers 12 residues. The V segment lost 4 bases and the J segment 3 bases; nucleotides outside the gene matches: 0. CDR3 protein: CASSPSGYEQYF. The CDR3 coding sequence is TGTGCCAGCAGCCCTAGCGGCTACGAGCAGTACTTC.

The CDR3 bases are TGTGCCAGCGTTCCGACAGGGACCGAGACTGAAGCTTTCTTT. It is translated as CASVPTGTETEAFF. The gene calls are TRBV18 and TRBJ1-1, with 7 bases aligning to TRBD1. The CDR3 length is 14 residues. Germline CDR1 reads KGHSH; CDR2 reads LQKENI. J was trimmed by 5 bases and V by 8 bases; bases with no gene match: 11.

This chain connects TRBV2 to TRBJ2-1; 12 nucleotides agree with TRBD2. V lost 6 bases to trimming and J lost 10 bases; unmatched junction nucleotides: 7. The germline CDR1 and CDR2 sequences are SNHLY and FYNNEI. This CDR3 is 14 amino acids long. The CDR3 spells CASRTSGRTGEQFF. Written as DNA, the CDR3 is TGTGCCAGCAGAACTAGCGGGAGGACCGGGGAGCAGTTCTTC. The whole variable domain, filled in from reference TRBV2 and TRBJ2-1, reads EPEVTQTPSHQVTQMGQEVILRCVPISNHLYFYWYRQILGQKVEFLVSFYNNEISEKSEIFDDQFSVERPDGSNFTLKIRSTKLEDSAMYFCASRTSGRTGEQFFGPGTRLTVL.

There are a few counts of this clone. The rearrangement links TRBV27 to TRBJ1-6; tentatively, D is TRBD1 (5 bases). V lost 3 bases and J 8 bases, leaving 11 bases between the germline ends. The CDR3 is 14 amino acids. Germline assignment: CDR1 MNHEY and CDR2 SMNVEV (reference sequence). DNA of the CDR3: TGTGCCAGCAGTTTGCTCAGGGTCGATTCACCCCTCCACTTT. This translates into CASSLLRVDSPLHF.

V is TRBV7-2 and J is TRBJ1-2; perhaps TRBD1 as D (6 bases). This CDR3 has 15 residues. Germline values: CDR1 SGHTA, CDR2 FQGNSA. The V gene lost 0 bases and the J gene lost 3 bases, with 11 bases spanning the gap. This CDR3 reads CASSLADRTDYGYTF. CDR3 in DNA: TGTGCCAGCAGCTTAGCCGATCGGACAGACTATGGCTACACCTTC. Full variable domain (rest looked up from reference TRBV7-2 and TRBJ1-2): GAGVSQSPSNKVTEKGKDVELRCDPISGHTALYWYRQSLGQGLEFLIYFQGNSAPDKSGLPSDRFSAERTGGSVSTLTIQRTQQEDSAVYLCASSLADRTDYGYTFGSGTRLTVV.

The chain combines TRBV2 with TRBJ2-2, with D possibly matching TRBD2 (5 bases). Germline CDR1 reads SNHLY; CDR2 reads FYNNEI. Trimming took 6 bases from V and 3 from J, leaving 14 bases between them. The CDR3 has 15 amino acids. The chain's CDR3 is CASSPLALHTGELFF. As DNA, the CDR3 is TGTGCCAGCAGCCCTCTAGCCCTCCACACCGGGGAGCTGTTTTTT.